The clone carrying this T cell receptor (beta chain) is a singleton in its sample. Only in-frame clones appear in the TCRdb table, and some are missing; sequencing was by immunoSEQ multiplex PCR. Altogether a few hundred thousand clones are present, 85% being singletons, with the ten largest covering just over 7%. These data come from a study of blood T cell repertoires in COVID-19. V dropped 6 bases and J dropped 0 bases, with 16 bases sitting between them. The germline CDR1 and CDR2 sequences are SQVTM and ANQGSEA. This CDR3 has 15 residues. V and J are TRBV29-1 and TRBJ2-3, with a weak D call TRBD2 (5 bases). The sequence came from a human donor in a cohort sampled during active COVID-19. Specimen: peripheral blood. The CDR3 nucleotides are TGCAGCGTAGTACTAGGAGTCGTCAGCACAGATACGCAGTATTTT. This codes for CSVVLGVVSTDTQYF.